The following is a T cell receptor beta chain sequence with its context. Its specificity is unknown. The V segment lost 7 bases and the J segment 0 bases; nucleotides outside the gene matches: 5. Per germline, CDR1 SGHRS and CDR2 YFSETQ. This CDR3 region has 16 residues. The source of the sample is a study of cytomegalovirus exposure and HLA in healthy donors. Study outcomes and limitations: Within an earlier analysis, most TCR beta V segments proved productive either about 90% or about 30% of the time.

The PCR made use of 60 Vbeta and 13 Jbeta primers. Sequencing used immunoSEQ multiplex PCR; TCRdb keeps in-frame clones, though not all of them. The table shows 100,000 to 150,000 clones, with 17% occurring only once. Sequenced: PBMCs. This TCR derives from a female donor in good health and CMV-seropositive. The V call is TRBV5-1, the J call TRBJ2-3; 13 nucleotides line up with TRBD2. The CDR3 region has the DNA TGCGCCAGCCGACGGGGACTAGCGGGGAGCACAGATACGCAGTATTTT. Residues: CASRRGLAGSTDTQYF.